This T cell receptor (beta chain) was captured in a study of beta chain features in type 1 diabetes. General study results and limits: When Type 1 diabetes patients were examined, their TCRB CDR3s proved moderately but significantly shorter in all four CD4+ subsets. Lower insertion and higher deletion counts appeared at VDJ junctions in type 1 diabetes patients.

The junction had 5 bases not matched to a gene; V was cut back by 3 bases and J by 4 bases. Germline V gene lookup returns CDR1 SEHNR and CDR2 FQNEAQ (reference sequence). This CDR3 contains 15 residues. Concerning this clone: Its antigen remains unidentified.

The entirety of the isolated RNA underwent reverse transcription, so expressed TCRB transcripts were sequenced. Produced via immunoSEQ multiplex PCR; TCRdb's table is partial and in-frame only. This table holds under 150,000 clones, around 9% found once. The clonotype comes from a man in his thirties or forties with type 1 diabetes. The J gene is TRBJ2-7, the V gene TRBV7-9; 11 bases match TRBD1. The specimen sequenced was central memory CD4+ T cells from blood. This chain's CDR3 is CASSFQDRGRYEQYF. The CDR3 DNA sequence: TGTGCCAGCAGCTTTCAGGACAGGGGGCGATACGAGCAGTACTTC.